This T cell receptor (beta chain) was captured by sequencing in a study of glioma-infiltrating T cells after dendritic cell vaccination (TCRdb year 2016). In terms of the full investigation: The cohort comprised approximately 15 glioblastoma patients from Phase I and II dendritic cell vaccination trials, 9 newly diagnosed and 6 with recurrent disease. Patients received autologous tumor lysate-pulsed dendritic cell vaccination between about 2002 and 2013. The vaccine was prepared from monocyte-derived dendritic cells that were cultured for seven days with IL-4 and GM-CSF and then pulsed overnight with autologous tumor lysate. In glioblastoma patients vaccinated with dendritic cells, deep sequencing of TCR beta CDR3 regions served to measure tumor-infiltrating lymphocyte content and to compare repertoires between tumor and blood. Survival after dendritic cell vaccination was correlated with TCR sequencing metrics, such as TIL content and the overlap between tumor and blood repertoires. Three intradermal dendritic cell vaccine injections were administered to patients at biweekly intervals in the arm below the axilla. General findings and caveats noted by the study authors: TCR clonality showed no direct relationship with survival, which suggests that a diverse polyclonal response may be important. The cohort was small and heterogeneous, with few patients having full blood and tumor sets and even fewer initial-recurrent tumor pairs. The TCR overlap response model with three groups was called speculative and said to need prospective validation. After dendritic cell vaccination, a higher estimated pretreatment TIL content predicted longer time to progression and longer overall survival.

Using the immunoSEQ assay, TCRB CDR3 regions were amplified from 1.5 to 2 micrograms of genomic DNA, or from all available DNA when less than that was on hand. The multiplex PCR employed 60 forward primers targeting TCR V beta segments and 13 reverse primers targeting J beta segments. To estimate the number of reads per starting template, synthetic control templates were added to each sample at limiting dilution. Reads of 87 bp were generated by sequencing on the Illumina HiSeq System. In the original analysis: PCR and sequencing errors were removed by merging closely related sequences with a nearest neighbor algorithm. TCR overlap was measured as the percentage of unique tumor TCR beta sequences also present in the same patient's peripheral blood. This is the immuneACCESS table as TCRdb keeps it, with only in-frame sequences that have V and J called. A part of the clones is gone; compared with another copy, unresolved V genes explain less than half, and the rest is unexplained. The V and J calls and clone size come from that table; D and trimming were worked out from the DNA. The sample table shows fewer than 45,000 clones, and about 80% are seen once. The ten most abundant clones make up approximately 8.3% of the sample.

To be selected, patients needed enough residual fresh-frozen tumor tissue and more than two years of available survival data. Molecular status otherwise varied across the glioblastoma patients, but none of them carried an isocitrate dehydrogenase mutation. PBMC collection took place before vaccination, two weeks after the third vaccination, and at tumor progression if progression occurred. The Qiagen DNeasy Blood extraction Kit was used for extraction of genomic DNA. V is trimmed back by 6 bases and J by 4 bases, and the junction contains 7 bases that no gene match accounts for. The CDR3 spans 14 residues, from the cysteine through the phenylalanine. Only the CDR3 DNA stays, 42 bases, in frame from base 1. The germline V gene (reference sequence) provides CDR1 PRHDT and CDR2 FYEKMQ. In regard to this clone: Its target antigen remains unknown. No clone much larger than this one lies a single base away; base qualities are absent.

This receptor chain uses TRBV13 and TRBJ1-2; 8 central bases correspond to TRBD1. The sequence was obtained from a human donor with glioblastoma. This material consisted of blood, taken before dendritic cell vaccination. The DNA is TGTGCCAGCAGTACAGGGGGGGAACTCTATGGCTACACCTTC. Its amino acids are CASSTGGELYGYTF.